This T cell receptor beta chain was identified in a study of OX40 agonist ivuxolimab in advanced cancers. A note on the overall study: Ivuxolimab was a fully human IgG2 agonistic monoclonal antibody targeting the costimulatory receptor OX40 (CD134). Intravenous ivuxolimab was administered to patients every 2 weeks at six dose levels: 0.01, 0.1, 0.3, 1.5, 3 and 10 mg/kg. Of the roughly 52 patients in dose escalation, about 20 had hepatocellular carcinoma, some 15 had melanoma, 9 had renal cell carcinoma and 9 had head and neck cancer. The dose-escalation cohort was about 83% male with a mean age of approximately 60 years, ranging from about 23 to 85. Patients were allowed to have had prior anti-PD-1, anti-PD-L1 or anti-CTLA-4 therapy, and 40% of the dose-escalation patients had been treated with checkpoint inhibitors. Partial responses occurred in three dose-escalation patients, of whom one had hepatocellular carcinoma and two had cutaneous melanoma. Peripheral TCRbeta sequencing aimed to test whether ivuxolimab altered TCR sequence diversity and caused clonal T-cell expansion. The paper reports the monotherapy dose-escalation portion (N of about 52 patients) of the phase I ivuxolimab trial.

The trial excluded patients who had a history of autoimmune disease or were on systemic immunosuppression. Peripheral blood for TCR sequencing was collected from all dose cohorts at baseline, on cycle 4 day 1, and on cycle 7 day 1. Samples were obtained from an open-label, multicenter, first-in-human phase I dose-escalation trial of ivuxolimab. Adults with locally advanced or metastatic head and neck squamous cell, hepatocellular, melanoma or renal cell carcinoma were enrolled in the trial. Before TCR sequencing, CD4+ T cells and CD8+ T cells from peripheral blood were sorted into separate populations. Points on this clone: What antigen it recognizes has not been identified. Per-base qualities were not stored, and no clone one base away is much larger.

CDR1 and CDR2 are read off the germline V gene as KGHSH and LQKENI. Its CDR3 holds 16 amino acids, cysteine through phenylalanine. The sequence is cut down to CDR3 DNA, 48 bases in frame from base 1. After removal of 4 bases from V and 5 bases from J, the junction retains 10 bases not matched to a gene. Genomic DNA was isolated from the sorted cells so that the TCRbeta CDR3 region could be sequenced. The immunoSEQ Assay was used for sequencing of TCRbeta CDR3 regions. TCRdb retrieved this table from immuneACCESS and kept in-frame rearrangements only. Not all clones are present; in checked studies, unresolved V genes account for under half, and no reason is known for the remainder. The sample contains approximately 60,000 clones, roughly 84% of them found a single time. In total, the top ten clones hold 0.55% to 0.65% of the sample. Here is what the overall study found, with its caveats: Low levels of normalized T-cell clonal expansion were also seen in some patients who did not respond. The antigen specificity of the peripheral T cells that underwent clonal expansion was not determined. At doses of 0.1 to 3.0 mg/kg, clonal expansion of both CD4+ and CD8+ T cells in blood was seen between baseline and week 6. On average, CD8+ T cells showed more expanded clones than CD4+ T cells after ivuxolimab. In the 0.1-3.0 mg/kg groups, partial responders were among the patients with the lowest normalized peripheral clonal expansion, particularly in CD8+ T cells.

The receptor was isolated from an adult with an advanced solid tumor such as melanoma, head and neck, liver or kidney cancer. The material was CD4+ or CD8+ T cells sorted from blood, obtained in a trial of the OX40 agonist ivuxolimab. In this chain, TRBV18 is recombined with TRBJ2-2, and TRBD2 aligns with 7 junction nucleotides. The CDR3 has the sequence CASSRASGGGTGELFF. The DNA sequence follows: TGTGCCAGCTCACGAGCTAGCGGAGGAGGGACCGGGGAGCTGTTTTTT.